Each of the 28 T cell receptor beta chains below was sequenced from the same sample in a study of T cell responses to AZD1222 COVID-19 vaccine. TCRdb keeps only in-frame clones here, not all; method: immunoSEQ multiplex PCR. The sample shows about 150,000 clones, approximately 91% of them seen only once. Here the sequenced sample was peripheral blood, taken 28 days after the second AZD1222 dose. All receptors come from an adult who received the AZD1222 COVID-19 vaccine.

The chain carries TRBV27 and TRBJ1-5, with TRBD1 identical over 8 bases. The CDR3 sequence is 14 residues long. With V trimmed by 5 bases and J by 6 bases, 6 bases remained unmatched. Germline loops: CDR1 MNHEY, CDR2 SMNVEV (reference sequence). The CDR3 loop reads CASSPTGGSQPQHF. CDR3 nucleotide sequence: TGTGCCAGCAGTCCCACAGGGGGAAGTCAGCCCCAGCATTTT.

The chain carries TRBV7-3 and TRBJ2-1; D gene ambiguous. V was trimmed by 5 bases and J by 9 bases, leaving 14 bases between them. Germline CDR1 is SGHTA and CDR2 is FQGTGA. The CDR3 consists of 13 residues. The CDR3 DNA is TGTGCCAGCAGCCAATACCCTGTGGCTGAGCAGTTCTTC. It codes for CASSQYPVAEQFF.

The chain is built from TRBV10-2 and TRBJ1-1; 9 positions agree with TRBD1. CDR1 is WSHSY, CDR2 SAAADI, per germline. The CDR3 has 14 residues. J lost 4 bases, V lost 6 bases, and 6 bases had no gene match. CDR3 sequence reads: CASRAGTGITEAFF. The CDR3 bases are TGCGCCAGCAGAGCCGGGACAGGGATCACTGAAGCTTTCTTT.

The V call is TRBV15, the J call TRBJ1-6; TRBD1 might be the D (6 bases). This CDR3 has 14 amino acids. Trimming stripped 4 bases from V and 8 bases from J, with 12 bases between. The germline CDR1 and CDR2 sequences are LNHNV and YYDKDF (reference sequence). The CDR3 reads CATSTDRIYSPLHF. CDR3 nucleotides: TGTGCCACCAGCACCGACAGGATTTATTCACCCCTCCACTTT. Full variable domain (remainder filled in from reference TRBV15 and TRBJ1-6): DAMVIQNPRYQVTQFGKPVTLSCSQTLNHNVMYWYQQKSSQAPKLLFHYYDKDFNNEADTPDNFQSRRPNTSFCFLDIRSPGLGDTAMYLCATSTDRIYSPLHFGNGTRLTVT.

The chain recombines TRBV5-1 with TRBJ2-7; a weak D match, TRBD1 (5 bases). Trimming pared 4 bases from V and 4 bases from J, leaving 12 bases between. Germline CDR1 and CDR2: SGHRS and YFSETQ. This CDR3 is 13 amino acids long. The CDR3 DNA reads TGCGCCAGCAGCCCAGCAGGGTCTTACGAGCAGTACTTC. As protein: CASSPAGSYEQYF.

V usage is TRBV28 and J usage is TRBJ1-2; no reliable D call. The CDR3 has 13 residues. Germline CDR1 MDHEN, CDR2 SYDVKM. Trimming took 3 bases from V and 0 from J, leaving 5 bases between them. The CDR3 DNA is TGTGCCAGCAGTTTGCCCGCTAACTATGGCTACACCTTC. The encoded protein is CASSLPANYGYTF.

The V gene is TRBV11-2, the J gene TRBJ2-7, with 10 bases identical to TRBD2. The CDR3 totals 13 residues. Germline lookup yields CDR1 SGHAT and CDR2 FQNNGV. Trimming took 7 bases from V and 5 from J; bases not matched to a gene: 5. This CDR3 reads CASNTGLANEQYF. For the CDR3, the DNA is TGTGCCAGCAACACGGGACTAGCGAACGAGCAGTACTTC.

The gene calls are TRBV3-1 (or the pseudogene TRBV3-2) and TRBJ1-6; D remains ambiguous. The germline CDR1 and CDR2 sequences are LGHDT and YNNKEL (reference sequence). CDR3 length: 13 amino acids. V lost 1 base to trimming and J lost 8 bases, with 6 bases between them. For the CDR3, the DNA is TGTGCCAGCAGCCAAGTCGGGGATTCACCCCTCCACTTT. Translation: CASSQVGDSPLHF.

The chain combines TRBV5-1 with TRBJ2-3, with 8 nucleotides matching TRBD2. The CDR3 runs to 14 residues. Trimming took 4 bases from V and 6 from J; bases not matched to a gene: 7. Per the germline V gene, CDR1 is SGHRS and CDR2 is YFSETQ. The CDR3 sequence is CASSPGGSADTQYF. The CDR3 coding sequence is TGCGCCAGCAGCCCGGGGGGGAGCGCCGATACGCAGTATTTT. The entire variable domain, with the rest obtained from reference TRBV5-1 and TRBJ2-3, is as follows: KAGVTQTPRYLIKTRGQQVTLSCSPISGHRSVSWYQQTPGQGLQFLFEYFSETQRNKGNFPGRFSGRQFSNSRSEMNVSTLELGDSALYLCASSPGGSADTQYFGPGTRLTVL.

J is TRBJ1-2 and V is TRBV9, with TRBD1 matching 10 bases. Germline lookup yields CDR1 SGDLS and CDR2 YYNGEE. V dropped 1 base and J dropped 3; count of bases not matched to a gene: 24. The CDR3 consists of 22 residues. This chain's CDR3 is CASSVPTGGVAQGPRGYYGYTF. In DNA form, the CDR3 reads TGTGCCAGCAGCGTACCGACAGGGGGCGTCGCTCAAGGCCCTCGGGGCTACTATGGCTACACCTTC.

The chain links TRBV5-4 to TRBJ2-5, with 7 bases lining up with TRBD1. CDR1 and CDR2 (germline): SGHNT, YYREEE (reference sequence). Trimming cost V 4 bases and J 5 bases; bases outside gene matches: 11. The CDR3 has 15 amino acids. This CDR3 reads CASSREGAMSETQYF. In DNA form, the CDR3 reads TGTGCCAGCAGCCGCGAGGGGGCTATGTCGGAGACCCAGTACTTC.

The J gene is TRBJ2-7, the V gene TRBV9; 8 nucleotides line up with TRBD1. The V and J ends lost 3 bases and 3 bases, in that order; junction bases with no gene match: 5. This CDR3 comprises 14 residues. The germline V gene encodes CDR1 SGDLS and CDR2 YYNGEE. The CDR3 nucleotides read TGTGCCAGCAGCGCGGGACAGGCTTACTACGAGCAGTACTTC. This encodes CASSAGQAYYEQYF.

The J gene is TRBJ1-1, the V gene TRBV25-1; 9 positions match TRBD1. J lost 5 bases, V lost 4 bases, and 5 bases had no gene match. Germline V gene data show CDR1 as MGHDK and CDR2 as SYGVNS. The CDR3 spans 14 residues. DNA of the CDR3: TGTGCCAGCAGTGGGGGGACAGGGTGGACTGAAGCTTTCTTT. This sequence encodes CASSGGTGWTEAFF.

This clone came up once. The rearrangement joins TRBV4-1 to TRBJ2-1; D remains unclear. V was trimmed by 8 bases and J by 1 base, leaving 12 bases between them. Germline values: CDR1 MGHRA, CDR2 YSYEKL. The CDR3 length is 14 residues. CDR3 coding DNA: TGCGCCAGCGGGCTGGGGATTTCCTACAATGAGCAGTTCTTC. Encoded protein: CASGLGISYNEQFF.

The chain recombines TRBV16 with TRBJ1-1; weak D call: TRBD1 (5 bases). CDR3 length: 14 amino acids. V lost 4 bases and J lost 1, with 10 bases in between. Germline CDR1 and CDR2: KGHSY and FQNENV. The CDR3 DNA follows: TGTGCCAGCAGCCCGGGGACGGGGAACACTGAAGCTTTCTTT. Translating it yields CASSPGTGNTEAFF.

The sample holds a few counts of this clone. The CDR3 sequence: CASSLGHLTYEQYF. CDR3 sequence (DNA): TGTGCCAGCAGCCTAGGACACCTTACCTACGAGCAGTACTTC. V is TRBV11-2 and J is TRBJ2-7, with D perhaps matching TRBD1 (5 bases). This CDR3 region has 14 residues. Germline CDR1 SGHAT, CDR2 FQNNGV. Trimming left V 5 bases short and J 2 bases short, with 13 bases between.

The rearrangement joins TRBV5-1 to TRBJ2-1, with TRBD2 matching 7 bases. Germline V gene data show CDR1 as SGHRS and CDR2 as YFSETQ. The CDR3 length is 15 residues. The trim removed 2 bases at V and 1 base at J, leaving 3 bases unmatched. CDR3 in DNA: TGCGCCAGCAGCTTCAGCGGGGATTCCTACAATGAGCAGTTCTTC. Amino acids: CASSFSGDSYNEQFF.

V and J are TRBV7-2 and TRBJ1-2; 9 bases align to TRBD1. CDR1 and CDR2 from the germline V gene are SGHTA and FQGNSA. The CDR3 totals 14 residues. Germline trimming cut 1 base from V and 8 bases from J; bases unmatched to any gene: 5. This CDR3 is CASSLGTGADGYTF. The CDR3 DNA follows: TGTGCCAGCAGCTTAGGGACAGGGGCCGACGGCTACACCTTC. The variable domain in full, with the rest retrieved from reference TRBV7-2 and TRBJ1-2, is GAGVSQSPSNKVTEKGKDVELRCDPISGHTALYWYRQSLGQGLEFLIYFQGNSAPDKSGLPSDRFSAERTGGSVSTLTIQRTQQEDSAVYLCASSLGTGADGYTFGSGTRLTVV.

The rearrangement uses TRBV18 and TRBJ1-1; TRBD1 matches at 7 bases. Germline V lookup: CDR1 KGHSH, CDR2 LQKENI. The CDR3 length is 14 residues. V gave up 4 bases and J gave up 0 bases; unmatched junction bases: 2. DNA of the CDR3: TGTGCCAGCTCACGACAGGGCATGAACACTGAAGCTTTCTTT. Protein: CASSRQGMNTEAFF.

The chain recombines TRBV12-5 with TRBJ1-1; D is uncertain. This CDR3 spans 15 amino acids. CDR1 is LGHNT and CDR2 is FRNRAP in the germline V gene. Trimming removed 3 bases from V and 1 base from J, with 12 bases in between. CDR3 nucleotides: TGTGCTAGTGGTTTTGATCACACTCGGAACACTGAAGCTTTCTTT. Encoded protein: CASGFDHTRNTEAFF.

Here the CDR3 reads CASSLARGAENEKLFF. CDR3 bases: TGTGCCAGCAGCTTAGCAAGGGGGGCAGAAAATGAAAAACTGTTTTTT. V usage is TRBV7-8 and J usage is TRBJ1-4, with a possible D match to TRBD1 (6 bases). This CDR3 comprises 16 residues. Trimming stripped 0 bases from V and 5 bases from J, with 13 bases between. Germline CDR1 is SGHVS and CDR2 is FQNEAQ. The full variable domain, with the rest looked up from reference TRBV7-8 and TRBJ1-4, is GAGVSQSPRYKVAKRGQDVALRCDPISGHVSLFWYQQALGQGPEFLTYFQNEAQLDKSGLPSDRFFAERPEGSVSTLKIQRTQQEDSAVYLCASSLARGAENEKLFFGSGTQLSVL.

This chain uses TRBV7-9 with TRBJ2-4; the D call may be TRBD1 or TRBD2 (5 bases each). Germline V gene data show CDR1 as SEHNR and CDR2 as FQNEAQ (reference sequence). Trimming left V 6 bases short and J 4 bases short, with 25 bases between. This CDR3 has 18 amino acids. The CDR3, as DNA: TGTGCCAGCAGATCCGACATGAAACCGGGACCGCTGAAAAACATTCAGTACTTC. It yields the protein CASRSDMKPGPLKNIQYF.

J is TRBJ1-2 and V is TRBV15, with 8 bases identical to TRBD1. The ends lost 3 bases at V and 4 bases at J; junction bases unmatched: 10. The CDR3 runs to 16 residues. Germline lookup yields CDR1 LNHNV and CDR2 YYDKDF (reference sequence). The CDR3, as DNA: TGTGCCACCAGCAGCGGGAAGGGACAGGCCACCTATGGCTACACCTTC. This codes for CATSSGKGQATYGYTF.

The CDR3 loop is CASRFGASNYNSPLHF. For the CDR3, the DNA is TGTGCCAGCAGGTTCGGGGCCTCAAACTATAATTCACCCCTCCACTTT. V is TRBV27 and J is TRBJ1-6; TRBD1 is a possible D gene (5 bases). V dropped 6 bases and J dropped 3 bases, with 15 bases sitting between them. Germline loops: CDR1 MNHEY, CDR2 SMNVEV (reference sequence). The CDR3 has 16 residues.

V is TRBV5-4 and J is TRBJ2-3; the match to TRBD2 covers 10 bases. This CDR3 has 15 residues. V dropped 2 bases and J dropped 3; count of bases not matched to a gene: 3. The germline gives CDR1 SGHNT, CDR2 YYREEE (reference sequence). Here the CDR3 reads CASSLAGGKTDTQYF. DNA for the CDR3: TGTGCCAGCAGCTTAGCGGGGGGGAAGACAGATACGCAGTATTTT.

This sequence joins TRBV3-1 (or the pseudogene TRBV3-2) and TRBJ2-3; TRBD1 might be the D (6 bases). Per germline, CDR1 LGHDT and CDR2 YNNKEL (reference sequence). The CDR3 is 14 residues long. The germline V and J ends were trimmed by 5 bases and 6 bases, with 15 bases remaining between them. CDR3 region: CASSARGRLDTQYF. The CDR3 nucleotides read TGTGCCAGCAGCGCCAGGGGTCGGTTGGATACGCAGTATTTT.

The chain is built from TRBV29-1 and TRBJ2-5; 8 bases align to TRBD2. The CDR3 has 12 residues. Losses at the gene ends were 7 bases for V and 5 bases for J; bases not matched to a gene: 6. CDR1 is SQVTM, CDR2 ANQGSEA, per germline. In nucleotides, the CDR3 is TGCAGCGGGGGACTAGAAGGTGAGACCCAGTACTTC. As protein: CSGGLEGETQYF.

The V call is TRBV10-1, the J call TRBJ2-5, with 10 bases identical to TRBD2. Trimming took 9 bases from V and 2 from J; bases not matched to a gene: 9. Germline assignment: CDR1 WNHNN and CDR2 SYGVQD (reference sequence). There are 15 residues in the CDR3. The CDR3 nucleotides are TGCGCCAGGATCTGGGAGCGGGAGGGTCAAGAGACCCAGTACTTC. Protein: CARIWEREGQETQYF.